Listed here is a single TCR beta chain. Its cognate antigen is unknown. The sample belongs to a study of identical twins. Study-level points and caveats: Those out-of-frame alpha sequences shared by twins showed an excess of low generation probability.

TCRdb re-called the 5' RACE reads through MiXCR, storing one row per CDR3 protein. In the table there are hundreds of thousands of distinct CDR3 sequences, about 20% of which are singletons. The sample was also linked to a second study, of yellow fever vaccine responses in identical twins.

The receptor comes from a woman under 30 in good health. Input material: CD4+ T cells sorted from blood.

CDR3 nucleotide sequence: TGCAGCGTTGGAGGGGGCGTAGCGGGGGCCCCCCCCGGGAAGAGCTCCTACAATGAGCAGTTCTTC. Translated: CSVGGGVAGAPPGKSSYNEQFF. This chain connects TRBV29-1 to TRBJ2-1; 9 bases fit TRBD2. The V segment lost 4 bases and the J segment 0 bases; nucleotides outside the gene matches: 25. This CDR3 spans 22 amino acids. Per germline, CDR1 SQVTM and CDR2 ANQGSEA.